These 5 T cell receptor beta chains came from one sample sequenced in a study of CD4 and CD8 cells across lung adenocarcinoma regions. TCRdb re-called the PCR reads with MiXCR, one entry per CDR3 protein. The sample includes some 9,700 distinct CDR3 sequences, around half of them seen just once. The source material was CD8+ T cells from the margin of a lung tumor. All receptors come from a female donor with lung adenocarcinoma. The CD4 and CD8 labels of this study may be unreliable.

On this clonotype itself: One end of the junction is discordant with germline, which a read error may explain. The CDR3 bases are TGTGCCGGCAGTGGGTCGAGGGAGACAGATACCCAGTATTTC. Its translation is CAGSGSRETDTQYF. The chain uses TRBV6-1 and TRBJ2-3, with D perhaps TRBD1 or TRBD2 (5 bases each). The V gene's germline CDR1 is MNHNS and CDR2 SASEGT. This CDR3 has 14 residues.

This rearrangement joins TRBV6-1 to TRBJ2-1, with D possibly matching TRBD2 (6 bases). This CDR3 spans 15 amino acids. CDR1 and CDR2 (germline): MNHNS, SASEGT. Trimming left V 8 bases short and J 6 bases short, with 20 bases between. The chain's CDR3 is CASEREKGYSNEQFF. The CDR3 DNA sequence: TGTGCCAGCGAACGGGAGAAGGGCTACTCCAATGAGCAGTTCTTC.

This chain connects TRBV27 to TRBJ2-5, with D perhaps given as TRBD1 or TRBD2 (5 bases each). Germline assignment: CDR1 MNHEY and CDR2 SMNVEV (reference sequence). This CDR3 is built from 14 residues. DNA for the CDR3: TGTGGCGGCGGTGTACCCCGGGGCATGCACGCGCAGTACTTC. As protein: CGGGVPRGMHAQYF.

This clonotype showed up just a few times. The V and J genes are TRBV7-2 and TRBJ2-1; maybe TRBD2 (6 bases). Between the trimmed V and J ends, which lost 5 bases and 4 bases, there was a span of 15 bases. Germline CDR1 is SGHTA and CDR2 is FQGNSA. This CDR3 has 15 amino acids. The CDR3 DNA is TGTGCCAGCAGCGCCCCCGGGGACTTTTACAATGAGCAGTTCTTC. Residues: CASSAPGDFYNEQFF.

This clonotype was counted ten times or more. This chain links TRBV25-1 with TRBJ2-7; tentatively, D is TRBD2 (6 bases). The CDR3 contains 12 residues. In germline, CDR1 is MGHDK, CDR2 SYGVNS. The V end was cut by 7 bases, the J end by 4 bases, with 11 bases between. CDR3 region: CASKMEGYEQYF. The CDR3 nucleotides read TGTGCCAGCAAGATGGAGGGATACGAGCAGTACTTC.